The 7 T cell receptor beta chains given below trace back to one sample, sequenced in a study of regulatory T cells in long-lasting Graves disease. The time point denotes: newly diagnosed GD, antithyroid drugs for less than 3 months. There was RNA extracted from PBMCs, and the TCR library was made from it. The TCR beta library used iRepertoire HTBI primers with Arm-PCR amplification of CDR3. TCRdb passed the multiplex PCR reads through MiXCR, listing each CDR3 protein once. Altogether almost 450,000 distinct CDR3 sequences are present, roughly 15% being singletons, with the ten largest covering roughly a tenth. These same records also appear under a second study, on T cells in Graves' hyperthyroidism and ophthalmopathy.

This specimen was peripheral blood mononuclear cells (PBMCs), taken at new diagnosis, from a patient treated with antithyroid drugs. The receptors were sampled from a woman in her 30s with Graves disease.

This clonotype was picked up a small number of times. The genes are TRBV2 and TRBJ1-4; tentative D call: TRBD1 (6 bases). Germline V lookup: CDR1 SNHLY, CDR2 FYNNEI. Trimming left V 3 bases short and J 8 bases short, with 13 bases between. The CDR3 is 14 amino acids. Here the CDR3 DNA reads TGTGCCAGCAGTGAGGGGGGGCTGGGGGAAAAACTGTTTTTT. Translated: CASSEGGLGEKLFF.

This clonotype was found many times. The chain links TRBV12-3 or TRBV12-4 to TRBJ1-2; weak D call: TRBD1 (5 bases). V lost 2 bases, J lost 8 bases, and 12 bases lay in between. This CDR3 contains 13 residues. This chain's CDR3 is CASSLQGTPGYTF. CDR3 coding DNA: TGTGCCAGCAGTTTACAGGGAACGCCCGGCTACACCTTC.

The chain couples TRBV19 to TRBJ2-3; TRBD2 matches at 13 bases. CDR1 and CDR2 from the germline V gene are LNHDA and SQIVND (reference sequence). This CDR3 spans 16 amino acids. The ends lost 9 bases at V and 0 bases at J; junction bases unmatched: 6. Here the CDR3 DNA reads TGTGCCAGCCGCCCACTAGCGGGAGGGAGCACAGATACGCAGTATTTT. It encodes CASRPLAGGSTDTQYF.

This clonotype was recorded at least ten times. The chain joins TRBV18 to TRBJ2-5; TRBD2 might be the D (7 bases). Trimming removed 0 bases from V and 6 bases from J, with 14 bases in between. There are 15 residues in the CDR3. Germline V gene data show CDR1 as KGHSH and CDR2 as LQKENI. DNA for the CDR3: TGTGCCAGCTCACCACCGGGGGGGCCCACGAAGACCCAGTACTTC. Translated: CASSPPGGPTKTQYF.

Many counts were recorded for this clonotype. The chain recombines TRBV5-1 with TRBJ2-2, with D possibly being TRBD1 (5 bases). Germline CDR1 SGHRS, CDR2 YFSETQ. With 1 base removed from V and 7 bases from J, the gap between germline ends came to 14 bases. The CDR3 totals 15 residues. The CDR3 DNA follows: TGCGCCAGCAGCTTGCCGACCTTGGGGCTCGGGGAGCTGTTTTTT. It codes for CASSLPTLGLGELFF.

This clonotype was seen only a few times. The V gene is TRBV12-3 or TRBV12-4, the J gene TRBJ1-6; 8 positions match TRBD1. V shed 7 bases and J 7 bases; nucleotides not matched to a gene: 3. The CDR3 has 13 amino acids. CDR3 DNA: TGTGCCAGCACCGGACAGGGAAATTCACCCCTCCACTTT. Protein product: CASTGQGNSPLHF.

This clonotype was seen ten or more times. V and J are TRBV20-1 and TRBJ2-1; D unresolved. V was shortened by 7 bases and J by 0 bases, with 10 bases between the two germline ends. The CDR3 is made up of 13 amino acids. Germline loops: CDR1 DFQATT, CDR2 SNEGSKA (reference sequence). CDR3 sequence: CSGAFSSYNEQFF. Written as DNA, the CDR3 is TGCAGTGGGGCTTTTAGCTCCTACAATGAGCAGTTCTTC.